In this sample, the clone carrying this T cell receptor beta chain turned up once. The antigen is unknown. The source of the sample is a study of glioma-infiltrating T cells after dendritic cell vaccination. On the study more broadly: Monocyte-derived dendritic cells, cultured less than 8 days with IL-4 and GM-CSF, were pulsed with autologous tumor lysate.

Overall study results and limits: Patients with more pretreatment TILs had longer time to progression and survival.

Data came from immunoSEQ multiplex PCR; TCRdb stores just in-frame clones and leaves some out. The repertoire has fewer than 50,000 clones, 82% of them found once; the top ten carry about 8%. This CDR3 has 15 amino acids. V trimming: 6 bases; J trimming: 1 base; junction bases outside the gene matches: 2. Germline V CDR1 and CDR2: MDHEN, SYDVKM. The receptor's source is a human donor with glioblastoma. V gene TRBV28 combines with J gene TRBJ2-3, with 12 bases aligning to TRBD2. This sample comprised blood, obtained before dendritic cell vaccination. CDR3 residues: CASRRLAGGTDTQYF. The CDR3 DNA follows: TGTGCCAGCAGACGACTAGCGGGAGGCACAGATACGCAGTATTTT.